A single sample gave rise to the 23 T cell receptor beta chains below, sequenced in a study of blood T cells in healthy people across ages. Together with a sample-barcoded 5' primer, a J-beta primer mix was included in a second PCR lasting roughly 6 to 12 cycles. TCRdb re-called the 5' RACE reads through MiXCR, storing one row per CDR3 protein. This table holds around 800,000 distinct CDR3 sequences, roughly 46% found once. The sequenced material came from blood. The receptors derive from a man older than 75 in good health.

The chain carries TRBV30 and TRBJ2-3, with unresolved D. The CDR3 is 14 amino acids. CDR1 GTSNPN and CDR2 SVGIG come from the germline V gene (reference sequence). Trimming took off 3 bases at V and 4 bases at J, with 14 bases between the two ends. The CDR3 DNA reads TGTGCCTGGAGAGTGGCTGCCACCGCAGATACGCAGTATTTT. This gives the protein CAWRVAATADTQYF.

This chain uses TRBV5-1 with TRBJ2-5, with 10 bases aligning to TRBD1. CDR1 is SGHRS, CDR2 YFSETQ, per germline. V was clipped by 4 bases and J by 4 bases; unmatched bases: 7. This CDR3 is built from 15 residues. The DNA for the CDR3 is TGCGCCAGCAGCAGCGGGACAGGGGAGAGAGAGACCCAGTACTTC. As protein: CASSSGTGERETQYF. Full variable domain (outside the CDR3, taken from reference TRBV5-1 and TRBJ2-5): KAGVTQTPRYLIKTRGQQVTLSCSPISGHRSVSWYQQTPGQGLQFLFEYFSETQRNKGNFPGRFSGRQFSNSRSEMNVSTLELGDSALYLCASSSGTGERETQYFGPGTRLLVL.

This clonotype was recorded at least ten times. The CDR3 DNA follows: TGCAGTGCTAGAGATCCTGGGGGCCAGTTCTACGAGCAGTACTTC. Translating gives CSARDPGGQFYEQYF. The chain has TRBV20-1 and TRBJ2-7; D may be TRBD1 (6 bases). The V and J ends lost 0 bases and 3 bases respectively, with 15 bases between them. Germline-derived CDR1 and CDR2 are DFQATT and SNEGSKA (reference sequence). The CDR3 sequence is 15 residues long.

This clonotype has a single count. This sequence joins TRBV12-3 or TRBV12-4 and TRBJ2-1; D remains ambiguous. V gave up 8 bases and J gave up 10 bases, with 24 bases separating them. The CDR3 is 15 residues long. CDR3 DNA sequence: TGTGCCAGCGGTCCGGCGGACCTGAGCTCCTACGAGCAGTTCTTC. This sequence encodes CASGPADLSSYEQFF.

This clonotype was recorded a few times. V and J are TRBV4-2 and TRBJ2-7; tentative D call: TRBD1 (6 bases). This CDR3 is 15 amino acids long. V was cut by 2 bases and J by 4 bases, with 15 bases left in between. Per the germline V gene, CDR1 is LGHNA and CDR2 is YNFKEQ. The CDR3 region is CASSQHAGVGYEQYF. DNA of the CDR3: TGTGCCAGCAGCCAACACGCAGGGGTCGGGTACGAGCAGTACTTC.

This clonotype has only one observation. A single base separates this from a much larger clone, so it may be a read error. The chain employs TRBV5-1 and TRBJ2-5; the D is unclear. The J call may be faulty, since TRBJ2-7 better matches the DNA end. The CDR3 is 14 residues long. Germline values: CDR1 SGHRS, CDR2 YFSETQ. In nucleotides, the CDR3 is TGCGCCGGCAGCTTGGTAGGCGACGGGTACGAGCAGTACTTC. It encodes CAGSLVGDGYEQYF.

Only a few counts were recorded for this clonotype. The chain has TRBV13 and TRBJ2-3, with 9 bases that match TRBD2. Germline assignment: CDR1 PRHDT and CDR2 FYEKMQ (reference sequence). V was clipped by 5 bases and J by 10 bases; unmatched bases: 10. The CDR3 covers 14 residues. In nucleotides, the CDR3 is TGTGCCAGCAGCATAGCGGGAGAGGGGAAGGCGCAGTATTTT. This codes for CASSIAGEGKAQYF.

To note about this clonotype: A read error may account for a junction end that differs from germline. The CDR3 reads CASSLVVNTGELFF. Here the CDR3 DNA reads TGTGCTAGCAGCTTAGTGGTGAACACCGGGGAGCTGTTTTTT. This sequence joins TRBV7-7 and TRBJ2-2; D is ambiguous. Per germline, CDR1 SSHAT and CDR2 FNYEAQ (reference sequence). This CDR3 is 14 amino acids long.

This chain links TRBV29-1 with TRBJ2-3; 8 positions agree with TRBD1. V shed 2 bases, J shed 0 bases, and the junction held 10 bases outside the gene matches. Germline CDR1 reads SQVTM; CDR2 reads ANQGSEA. The CDR3 has 17 residues. DNA for the CDR3: TGCAGCGTTGAACCTGACCGGGACAGGAGGAGCACAGATACGCAGTATTTT. This codes for CSVEPDRDRRSTDTQYF.

CDR3 protein: CASSLLGQLTDTQYF. CDR3 bases: TGTGCCAGCTCACTCCTCGGACAGCTCACAGATACGCAGTATTTT. The gene calls are TRBV18 and TRBJ2-3; D is possibly TRBD1 (6 bases). The CDR3 has 15 residues. Trimming pared 4 bases from V and 2 bases from J, leaving 13 bases between. Looked up from germline, CDR1 is KGHSH and CDR2 is LQKENI.

This clonotype was seen only a few times. The rearrangement links TRBV5-1 to TRBJ2-5; the D gene is possibly TRBD2 (5 bases). V lost 1 base and J 0 bases, leaving 13 bases between the germline ends. CDR3 length: 16 residues. Germline CDR1 is SGHRS and CDR2 is YFSETQ. CDR3 in amino acids: CASSLTGERYQETQYF. CDR3 nucleotides: TGCGCCAGCAGCTTGACCGGGGAAAGGTACCAAGAGACCCAGTACTTC.

This clonotype was seen a few times. The chain employs TRBV20-1 and TRBJ2-3, with D unresolved. Per germline, CDR1 DFQATT and CDR2 SNEGSKA (reference sequence). This CDR3 region has 15 residues. V lost 4 bases, J lost 2 bases, and 16 bases lay in between. The CDR3 loop reads CSANFVERYTDTQYF. CDR3 sequence (DNA): TGCAGTGCTAACTTCGTGGAAAGATACACAGATACGCAGTATTTT.

The sample holds a few counts of this clonotype. V and J are TRBV6-2 or TRBV6-3 and TRBJ1-1, with 7 positions matching TRBD1. The V gene's germline CDR1 is MNHEY and CDR2 SVGEGT. This CDR3 has 14 amino acids. The J segment lost 5 bases and the V segment lost 2 bases, leaving 5 bases of the junction unmatched. The CDR3: CASSYVQGGTEAFF. CDR3 in DNA: TGTGCCAGCAGTTACGTCCAGGGGGGAACTGAAGCTTTCTTT.

This clonotype was detected a few times. This chain connects TRBV11-2 to TRBJ1-1; TRBD1 matches 10 bases. Germline values: CDR1 SGHAT, CDR2 FQNNGV. Losses at the gene ends were 8 bases for V and 4 bases for J; bases not matched to a gene: 7. There are 14 residues in the CDR3. The CDR3 spells CASSLGTGATEAFF. The CDR3 region has the DNA TGTGCCAGCTCCCTTGGGACAGGGGCCACTGAAGCTTTCTTT.

In the case of this clonotype: At one end, the junction sequence differs from germline, possibly due to a read error. This chain joins TRBV2 and TRBJ2-5; D is possibly TRBD1 (5 bases). The DNA end is a closer match to TRBJ2-7, so the J assignment may be wrong. The V gene's germline CDR1 is SNHLY and CDR2 FYNNEI. The CDR3 loop spans 15 amino acids. The CDR3 DNA reads TGTGCCAGCAGTGAATCTCCATGGGGCTCCTGCGAGCAGTACTTC. Its protein product is CASSESPWGSCEQYF.

The table lists this clonotype with many counts. The CDR3 here is CASSLTGGVLTDTQYF. CDR3 DNA sequence: TGTGCCAGCAGCCTGACAGGGGGCGTGTTAACAGATACGCAGTATTTT. The chain couples TRBV7-3 to TRBJ2-3; TRBD1 aligns across 10 bases. The V gene end was trimmed by 5 bases and the J gene end by 3 bases; junction bases not matched to a gene: 8. The CDR3 contains 16 residues. Germline V gives CDR1 SGHTA, CDR2 FQGTGA. Full variable domain (rest looked up from reference TRBV7-3 and TRBJ2-3): GAGVSQTPSNKVTEKGKYVELRCDPISGHTALYWYRQSLGQGPEFLIYFQGTGAADDSGLPNDRFFAVRPEGSVSTLKIQRTERGDSAVYLCASSLTGGVLTDTQYFGPGTRLTVL.

The V call is TRBV10-3, the J call TRBJ2-7, with TRBD1 matching 8 bases. Germline V gives CDR1 ENHRY, CDR2 SYGVKD. With V trimmed by 10 bases and J by 3 bases, 11 bases remained unmatched. The CDR3 covers 14 residues. The CDR3 loop reads CATLKMGQVYEQYF. DNA of the CDR3: TGTGCCACGCTGAAGATGGGACAGGTCTACGAGCAGTACTTC.

This clonotype is medium-sized in the sample. V gene TRBV29-1 combines with J gene TRBJ2-1; 12 bases agree with TRBD2. V shed 4 bases, J shed 9 bases, and the junction held 4 bases outside the gene matches. CDR1 SQVTM and CDR2 ANQGSEA come from the germline V gene. The CDR3 totals 13 residues. The CDR3 nucleotides are TGCAGCGTTGCTAGCGGGAGGGCCAGTGAGCAGTTCTTC. Translating it yields CSVASGRASEQFF.

This clonotype was detected a few times. The chain uses TRBV4-3 and TRBJ1-4, with D possibly being TRBD1 (5 bases). The CDR3 totals 15 residues. Per germline, CDR1 LGHNA and CDR2 YSLEER. Trimming shortened V by 1 base and J by 3 bases, and 9 bases separated the two germline ends. Here the CDR3 reads CASSQVWGPNEKLFF. The CDR3 DNA reads TGCGCCAGCAGCCAAGTCTGGGGACCTAATGAAAAACTGTTTTTT.

The chain couples TRBV12-3 or TRBV12-4 to TRBJ1-5; TRBD1 matches 8 bases. This CDR3 has 15 amino acids. The J segment lost 6 bases and the V segment lost 5 bases, leaving 9 bases of the junction unmatched. The CDR3 is CASSPRTGIAQPQHF. CDR3 DNA: TGTGCCAGCAGTCCCCGGACAGGGATCGCTCAGCCCCAGCATTTT.

V is TRBV29-1 and J is TRBJ2-5, with a weak D call TRBD1 (5 bases). Matching the DNA end better, TRBJ2-7 makes the J call doubtful. Looked up from germline, CDR1 is SQVTM and CDR2 is ANQGSEA. CDR3 length: 13 amino acids. CDR3 DNA sequence: TGCAGCGTTAGGAGAGGACAAAGCTACGAGCAGTACTTC. Translating it yields CSVRRGQSYEQYF.

The V call is TRBV30, the J call TRBJ2-7, with D uncertain. CDR3 length: 13 amino acids. Trimming left V 3 bases short and J 3 bases short, with 12 bases between. CDR1 and CDR2 (germline): GTSNPN, SVGIG (reference sequence). This CDR3 reads CAWSQGIFYEQYF. In nucleotides, the CDR3 is TGTGCCTGGAGCCAAGGGATTTTCTACGAGCAGTACTTC. Drawing the rest from reference TRBV30 and TRBJ2-7, the complete variable domain is SQTIHQWPATLVQPVGSPLSLECTVEGTSNPNLYWYRQAAGRGLQLLFYSVGIGQISSEVPQNLSASRPQDRQFILSSKKLLLSDSGFYLCAWSQGIFYEQYFGPGTRLTVT.

The rearrangement links TRBV20-1 to TRBJ2-3; 7 positions match TRBD1. The length of the CDR3 is 15 residues. V shed 3 bases and J 5 bases; nucleotides not matched to a gene: 11. Per germline, CDR1 DFQATT and CDR2 SNEGSKA (reference sequence). Here the CDR3 reads CSASENRGRGDTQYF. Written as DNA, the CDR3 is TGCAGTGCTAGTGAAAACAGGGGACGAGGAGATACGCAGTATTTT.